These T cell receptor beta chains were read from a single sample in a study of shared T cell receptors in the human thymus. The method was immunoSEQ multiplex PCR; TCRdb's version includes in-frame clones alone and lacks a portion of them. The data contain 700,000 to 750,000 clones, approximately 85% of them singletons. The data also belong to a second study, concerning human thymus T cells.

The specimen was thymocytes. The source is a girl under two years old with a congenital heart defect. The CDR3 runs from the conserved cysteine through the conserved F or W. The D gene is left open where the match is weak.

J gene	V gene	D gene	CDR3 DNA	CDR3 protein
TRBJ1-3	TRBV5-6	NA	TGTGCCAGCAGTTTAGATACAGGGATACCTGGAAACACCATATATTTT	CASSLDTGIPGNTIYF
TRBJ2-3	TRBV5-1	TRBD2	TGCGCCAGCAGCTTGGAGGCTAGCGGGGAGAGCACAGATACGCAGTATTTT	CASSLEASGESTDTQYF
TRBJ2-2	TRBV4-3	NA	TGCGCCAGCAGCCAAGTGTCGGCGAACACCGGGGAGCTGTTTTTT	CASSQVSANTGELFF
TRBJ1-1	TRBV6-4	NA	TGTGCCAGCAGTGCGGGTGCGGGGAACACTGAAGCTTTCTTT	CASSAGAGNTEAFF
TRBJ1-1	TRBV25-1	TRBD1	TGTGCCAGCAGTGAATATGGACAGGGGGTCGCTGAAGCTTTCTTT	CASSEYGQGVAEAFF
TRBJ2-7	TRBV7-9	NA	TGTGCCAGCAGCTTAGGGACAAAGGATATTGACGAGCAGTACTTC	CASSLGTKDIDEQYF
TRBJ2-5	TRBV9	NA	TGTGCCAGCAGCGGCTCAGACAGGAGGAGAGAGACCCAGTACTTC	CASSGSDRRRETQYF
TRBJ1-2	TRBV4-1	NA	TGCGCCAGCAGCCAAGTTGGTCAGGCTGCTAACTATGGCTACACCTTC	CASSQVGQAANYGYTF
TRBJ2-3	TRBV4-3	NA	TGCGCCAGCAGCCAAGCCAAATCGGAGGTGGATACGCAGTATTTT	CASSQAKSEVDTQYF
TRBJ2-7	TRBV14	NA	TGTGCCAGCAGCCAAGCAGGAGCTTGGGAGAACACCTACGAGCAGTACTTC	CASSQAGAWENTYEQYF
TRBJ1-5	TRBV4-1	TRBD1	TGCGCCAGCAGCCAAGATTATGCCGGGACAGGAGATAATCAGCCCCAGCATTTT	CASSQDYAGTGDNQPQHF
TRBJ1-1	TRBV4-1	TRBD1	TGCGCCAGCAGATACCCGGGACAGACGAACACTGAAGCTTTCTTT	CASRYPGQTNTEAFF